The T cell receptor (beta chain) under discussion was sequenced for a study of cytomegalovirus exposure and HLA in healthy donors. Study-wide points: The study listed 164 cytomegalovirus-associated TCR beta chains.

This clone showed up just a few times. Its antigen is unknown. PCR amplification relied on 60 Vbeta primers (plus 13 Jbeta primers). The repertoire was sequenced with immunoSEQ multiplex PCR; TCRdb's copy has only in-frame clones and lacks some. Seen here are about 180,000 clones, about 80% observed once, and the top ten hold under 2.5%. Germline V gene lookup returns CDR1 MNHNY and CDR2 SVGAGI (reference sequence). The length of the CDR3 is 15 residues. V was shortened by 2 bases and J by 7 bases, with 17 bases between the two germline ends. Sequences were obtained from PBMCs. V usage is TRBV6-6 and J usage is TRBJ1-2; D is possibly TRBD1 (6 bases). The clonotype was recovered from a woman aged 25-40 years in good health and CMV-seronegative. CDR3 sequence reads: CASSYGGAGPAGYTF. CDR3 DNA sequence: TGTGCCAGCAGTTACGGGGGGGCAGGACCCGCTGGCTACACCTTC.